This entry concerns a single T cell receptor beta chain. The data were obtained in a study of blood T cell repertoires in COVID-19. About the study: Acute-phase and convalescent COVID-19 samples originated in the United States, Italy and Spain. PBMCs, B-cell-depleted T cells, or T cells were the source of the cDNA or gDNA that made up the material.

Trimming removed 3 bases at V and 2 bases at J, with 11 bases between. The CDR3 totals 14 residues. The germline gives CDR1 SGDLS, CDR2 YYNGEE. Original analysis: The authors estimated nucleated cell counts from reference gene primer amplification. The repertoire was sequenced with immunoSEQ multiplex PCR; TCRdb's copy has only in-frame clones and lacks some. Clonal size and the V and J genes are those of that table, whereas D and trimming came from the DNA. The data contain approximately 170,000 clones, over 75% of them singletons. V is TRBV9 and J is TRBJ1-2; TRBD1 is a possible D gene (6 bases). The source material was peripheral blood. This receptor was taken from a man in his sixties who had recovered from COVID-19. CDR3 loop: CASSGSQGNYGYTF. The CDR3 region has the DNA TGTGCCAGCAGCGGGAGTCAGGGGAACTATGGCTACACCTTC.